A selection of T cell receptor beta chains follows, all from one sample in a study of beta chain features in type 1 diabetes. Profiled with immunoSEQ multiplex PCR; TCRdb holds only in-frame clones, not every one. The sample holds over 500,000 clones; 15% are singletons and the top ten take around 0.1%. Source material: naive CD4+ T cells from blood. The receptors were sampled from a man in his late teens or twenties in good health. The CDR3 runs from the conserved cysteine through the conserved F or W. A D gene is named only where the DNA matches it firmly. Size is omitted from some rows. Given values are once, few, many or a class for expanded clones.

V gene: TRBV11-2
D gene: TRBD1
clone size: -
J gene: TRBJ2-5
CDR3 protein: CASSGDRRETQYF
CDR3 DNA: TGTGCCAGCAGCGGGGACAGGAGAGAGACCCAGTACTTC

V gene: TRBV28
D gene: -
clone size: many
J gene: TRBJ2-1
CDR3 protein: CASGRVARRKINEQFF
CDR3 DNA: TGTGCCAGCGGAAGGGTAGCGAGAAGGAAGATAAATGAGCAGTTCTTC

V gene: TRBV5-4
D gene: -
clone size: -
J gene: TRBJ2-7
CDR3 protein: CASRAEGYEQYF
CDR3 DNA: TGTGCCAGCAGGGCTGAGGGGTACGAGCAGTACTTC

V gene: TRBV19
D gene: TRBD2
clone size: few
J gene: TRBJ2-7
CDR3 protein: CASSMGLAVTYEQYF
CDR3 DNA: TGTGCCAGTAGTATGGGACTAGCGGTCACCTACGAGCAGTACTTC

V gene: TRBV7-2
D gene: -
clone size: -
J gene: TRBJ1-1
CDR3 protein: CASSLDWTTGNTEAFF
CDR3 DNA: TGTGCCAGCAGCCTTGATTGGACAACAGGAAACACTGAAGCTTTCTTT

V gene: TRBV20-1
D gene: -
clone size: -
J gene: TRBJ1-2
CDR3 protein: CSARRGGGSTF
CDR3 DNA: TGCAGTGCAAGACGCGGGGGAGGATCCACCTTC

V gene: TRBV11-1
D gene: TRBD1
clone size: few
J gene: TRBJ1-2
CDR3 protein: CASSSDRGDYTF
CDR3 DNA: TGTGCCAGCAGCTCTGACAGGGGCGATTACACCTTC

V gene: TRBV28
D gene: TRBD1
clone size: few
J gene: TRBJ1-6
CDR3 protein: CASRPDRGRNSPLHF
CDR3 DNA: TGTGCCAGCAGGCCGGACAGGGGGCGGAATTCACCCCTCCACTTT

V gene: TRBV27
D gene: -
clone size: few
J gene: TRBJ2-4
CDR3 protein: CASSHSSEYRISVAKNIQYF
CDR3 DNA: TGTGCCAGCAGTCACTCCTCCGAGTACAGGATCTCGGTAGCCAAAAACATTCAGTACTTC

V gene: TRBV15
D gene: -
clone size: few
J gene: TRBJ2-7
CDR3 protein: CATSRGLGEQNYEQYF
CDR3 DNA: TGTGCCACCAGCAGAGGTCTGGGGGAGCAGAACTACGAGCAGTACTTC

V gene: TRBV5-8
D gene: -
clone size: -
J gene: TRBJ2-3
CDR3 protein: CASSFGQPTDTQYF
CDR3 DNA: TGTGCCAGCAGCTTCGGACAGCCCACAGATACGCAGTATTTT

V gene: TRBV29-1
D gene: -
clone size: few
J gene: TRBJ1-3
CDR3 protein: CSVEGLTSGNTIYF
CDR3 DNA: TGCAGCGTTGAAGGCCTCACCTCTGGAAACACCATATATTTT

V gene: TRBV19
D gene: TRBD1
clone size: -
J gene: TRBJ1-2
CDR3 protein: CASSMSHRGRGYTF
CDR3 DNA: TGTGCCAGTAGTATGTCCCACAGGGGGAGAGGCTACACCTTC

V gene: TRBV30
D gene: -
clone size: -
J gene: TRBJ1-1
CDR3 protein: CAWSGGSRGNTEAFF
CDR3 DNA: TGTGCCTGGAGTGGGGGCAGCCGTGGGAACACTGAAGCTTTCTTT

V gene: TRBV15
D gene: TRBD1
clone size: few
J gene: TRBJ2-5
CDR3 protein: CATSMDRGGETQYF
CDR3 DNA: TGTGCCACCAGCATGGACAGGGGGGGAGAGACCCAGTACTTC

V gene: TRBV30
D gene: -
clone size: -
J gene: TRBJ1-2
CDR3 protein: CAWSRTSGTYGYTF
CDR3 DNA: TGTGCCTGGAGTCGGACCTCCGGGACCTATGGCTACACCTTC

V gene: TRBV30
D gene: -
clone size: -
J gene: TRBJ1-5
CDR3 protein: CAWSGPPNQPQHF
CDR3 DNA: TGTGCCTGGAGTGGCCCCCCCAATCAGCCCCAGCATTTT